These 9 T cell receptor beta chains originate from one sample sequenced in a study of T cell responses to AZD1222 COVID-19 vaccine (dated by TCRdb to about 2021). Per the publication, the time point label means: baseline before first vaccination. Library preparation used the immunoSEQ multiplex PCR assay. In its TCRdb copy, this immuneACCESS table keeps in-frame sequences only and misses some clones. Where compared with another copy, unresolved V genes explain less than half of these, and the others have no known cause. The sample table shows 150,000 to 180,000 clones, and about 85% are seen once. The ten largest clones represent less than 3.5% of the sample. This material consisted of peripheral blood, taken on day 0 of AZD1222 vaccination. These receptors were collected from an adult in good health.

V gene TRBV3-1 (or the pseudogene TRBV3-2) combines with J gene TRBJ2-3; 7 nucleotides match TRBD1. This CDR3 comprises 15 residues. Losses at the gene ends were 3 bases for V and 4 bases for J; bases not matched to a gene: 7. Per germline, CDR1 LGHDT and CDR2 YNNKEL (reference sequence). CDR3 DNA sequence: TGTGCCAGCAGCCAGTGGTCCGACAGGGCAGATACGCAGTATTTT. Translated, it gives CASSQWSDRADTQYF.

This clone has only a few counts. V and J are TRBV7-9 and TRBJ1-2, with TRBD1 matching 12 bases. The CDR3 extends over 13 amino acids. Trimming cost V 6 bases and J 7 bases; bases outside gene matches: 3. The germline V gene has CDR1 SEHNR and CDR2 FQNEAQ (reference sequence). The CDR3 loop reads CASRKGQGAGYTF. Written as DNA, the CDR3 is TGTGCCAGCAGAAAGGGACAGGGGGCTGGCTACACCTTC.

The chain employs TRBV6-2 or TRBV6-3 and TRBJ2-1; D not resolved. This CDR3 region has 12 residues. The V gene lost 6 bases and the J gene lost 9 bases, with 12 bases spanning the gap. The germline V gene encodes CDR1 MNHEY and CDR2 SVGEGT. The CDR3 DNA reads TGTGCCAGCAGCCCCGGGCCGCGTGAGCAGTTCTTC. It specifies CASSPGPREQFF.

V usage is TRBV6-2 or TRBV6-3 and J usage is TRBJ1-3, with D tentatively TRBD1 (5 bases). The CDR3 is 15 amino acids. The germline V gene has CDR1 MNHEY and CDR2 SVGEGT. V lost 5 bases and J lost 2, with 13 bases in between. The CDR3 bases are TGTGCCAGCAGTCGCATCTGGGGGACTGGAAACACCATATATTTT. It is translated as CASSRIWGTGNTIYF.

The V call is TRBV4-3, the J call TRBJ1-1, with TRBD1 identical over 7 bases. The germline V gene encodes CDR1 LGHNA and CDR2 YSLEER. The CDR3 spans 13 residues. J was trimmed by 8 bases and V by 4 bases; bases with no gene match: 7. The CDR3 spells CASSPRGGSEAFF. The CDR3 coding sequence is TGCGCCAGCAGCCCTCGAGGGGGCTCCGAAGCTTTCTTT.

This chain links TRBV21-1 with TRBJ2-1; the listed D gene, TRBD2, was not tested against the DNA. TRBV21-1 is marked as a pseudogene. The CDR3 spans 15 residues. The chain's CDR3 is CASRGIAGGPNEQFF. CDR3 coding DNA: TGTGCCAGCAGAGGAATAGCGGGGGGGCCCAATGAGCAGTTCTTC.

The gene calls are TRBV4-2 and TRBJ1-1; TRBD1 aligns across 7 bases. Germline loops: CDR1 LGHNA, CDR2 YNFKEQ. The CDR3 covers 14 residues. With 3 bases clipped from V and 5 bases from J, the junction kept 6 bases outside the gene matches. CDR3 in amino acids: CASSHLTGYTEAFF. As DNA, the CDR3 is TGTGCCAGCAGCCACCTGACAGGGTATACTGAAGCTTTCTTT.

The gene calls are TRBV6-2 or TRBV6-3 and TRBJ2-7; D gene uncertain. The CDR3 totals 14 residues. V lost 0 bases, J lost 6 bases, and 12 bases lay in between. The germline gives CDR1 MNHEY, CDR2 SVGEGT. CDR3 DNA sequence: TGTGCCAGCAGTTACTCGGGCCCACTCGCCGAGCAGTACTTC. It encodes CASSYSGPLAEQYF.

The chain couples TRBV2 to TRBJ1-5; no clear D. This CDR3 has 13 amino acids. With 5 bases removed from V and 7 bases from J, the gap between germline ends came to 12 bases. Germline V gives CDR1 SNHLY, CDR2 FYNNEI. In nucleotides, the CDR3 is TGTGCCAGCAGTTTCAGACTTGTCCAGCCCCAGCATTTT. Translation gives CASSFRLVQPQHF.